The table lists the clone carrying this T cell receptor beta chain with a few counts. Antigen specificity is unknown. TCRdb's table, derived via immunoSEQ multiplex PCR, lists solely in-frame clones and lacks some. In the table there are more than 45,000 clones, around 78% of which are singletons. The sample comes from a study of OX40 agonist ivuxolimab in advanced cancers. Study information: Checkpoint inhibitors had been given previously to under 50% of patients.

General study results and limits: In the 0.1 to 3.0 mg/kg range, CD4+ and CD8+ blood T cells had expanded clonally by week 6. Expanded clones belonging to CD8+ T cells outnumbered, on average, those of CD4+.

The sequence was collected from an adult with an advanced solid tumor such as melanoma, head and neck, liver or kidney cancer. The material sequenced was CD4+ or CD8+ T cells sorted from blood, taken in a trial of the OX40 agonist ivuxolimab.

CDR3 region: CASSAPQGAFEKLFF. CDR3 bases: TGTGCCAGCAGCGCACCCCAGGGGGCATTTGAAAAACTGTTTTTT. This chain connects TRBV28 to TRBJ1-4, with 8 bases fitting TRBD1. Germline V gene data show CDR1 as MDHEN and CDR2 as SYDVKM. Trimming removed 6 bases from V and 7 bases from J; junction bases left unmatched: 10. The CDR3 sequence is 15 residues long.